This T cell receptor (beta chain) was sequenced for a study of memory CD8 T cells in hepatitis C reinfection. As for the study in general: A couple of donors cleared primary HCV but became chronic after reinfection.

The CDR3 has 15 amino acids. V lost 3 bases, J lost 2 bases, and 5 bases stayed unmatched. Germline loops: CDR1 SGDLS, CDR2 YYNGEE. Regarding time point: peak reinfection, 3 to 8 weeks after reinfection detection. TCR sequencing was done directly ex vivo on sorted cells, without expansion in vitro. Control naive CD8 T cells came from a couple of donors at all three reinfection time points. Study observations and caveats: Only 5 or 6 donors prevented definitive conclusions about public clonotypes.

Some clones are missing from TCRdb's copy, which holds only in-frame ones; the method was immunoSEQ multiplex PCR. The table has 35,000 to 50,000 clones, roughly 90% seen once; the top ten hold 1.2%. This clone was seen a single time. What it recognizes is unknown. This TCR came from a man aged 18-30 years with hepatitis C virus infection. This chain connects TRBV9 to TRBJ2-1, with 7 positions matching TRBD2. Material for sequencing was naive CD8+ T cells sorted from blood. The DNA for the CDR3 is TGTGCCAGCAGCGCTACTAGCGTGACCTACAATGAGCAGTTCTTC. This encodes CASSATSVTYNEQFF. The variable domain in full, completed from reference TRBV9 and TRBJ2-1, reads DSGVTQTPKHLITATGQRVTLRCSPRSGDLSVYWYQQSLDQGLQFLIQYYNGEERAKGNILERFSAQQFPDLHSELNLSSLELGDSALYFCASSATSVTYNEQFFGPGTRLTVL.